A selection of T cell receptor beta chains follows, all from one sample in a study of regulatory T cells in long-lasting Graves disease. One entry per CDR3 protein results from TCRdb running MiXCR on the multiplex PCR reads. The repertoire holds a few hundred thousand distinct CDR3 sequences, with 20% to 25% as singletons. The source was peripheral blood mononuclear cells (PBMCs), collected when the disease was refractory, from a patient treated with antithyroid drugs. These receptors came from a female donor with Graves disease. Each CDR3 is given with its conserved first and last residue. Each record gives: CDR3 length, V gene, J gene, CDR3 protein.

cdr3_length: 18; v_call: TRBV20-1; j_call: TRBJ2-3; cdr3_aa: CSASSFLAGEGSTDTQYF
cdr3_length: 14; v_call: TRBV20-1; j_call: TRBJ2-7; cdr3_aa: CSGKIAGGRYEQYF
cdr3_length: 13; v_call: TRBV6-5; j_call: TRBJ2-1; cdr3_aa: CASSYSVLAEQFF
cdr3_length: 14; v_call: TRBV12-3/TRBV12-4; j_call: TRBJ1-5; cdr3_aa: CASRGDRVNQPQHF
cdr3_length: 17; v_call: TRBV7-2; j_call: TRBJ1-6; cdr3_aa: CASSPNPDIWWTSPLHF
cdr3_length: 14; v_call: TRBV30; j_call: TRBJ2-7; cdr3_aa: CAWSPETGPYEQYF
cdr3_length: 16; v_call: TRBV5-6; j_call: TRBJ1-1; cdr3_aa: CASSLRSRVMNTEAFF
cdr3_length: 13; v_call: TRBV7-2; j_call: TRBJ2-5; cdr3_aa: CASSLSLEETQYF
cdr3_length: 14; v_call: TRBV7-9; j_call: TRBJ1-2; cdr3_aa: CASRDVRTNYGYTF
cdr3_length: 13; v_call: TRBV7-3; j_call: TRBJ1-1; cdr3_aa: CASSLTRVTEAFF
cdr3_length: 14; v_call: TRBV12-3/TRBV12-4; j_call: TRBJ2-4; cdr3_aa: CASSPRQAENIQYF
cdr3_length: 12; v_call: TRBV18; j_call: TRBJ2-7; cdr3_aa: CASSSPMDEQYF
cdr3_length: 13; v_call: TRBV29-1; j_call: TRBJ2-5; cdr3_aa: CSVEIITGETQYF
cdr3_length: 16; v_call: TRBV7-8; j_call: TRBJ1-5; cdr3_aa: CASSSRQGSSYQPQHF
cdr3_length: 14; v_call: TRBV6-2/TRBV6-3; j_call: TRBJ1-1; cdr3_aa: CASSFGNMNTEAFF
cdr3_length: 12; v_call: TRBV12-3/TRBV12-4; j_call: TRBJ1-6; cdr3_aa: CASTLVGSPLHF
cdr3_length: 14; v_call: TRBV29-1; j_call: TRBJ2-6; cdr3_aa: CSVAGGTGANVLTF
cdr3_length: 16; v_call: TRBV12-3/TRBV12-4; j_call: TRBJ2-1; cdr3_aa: CASSFGYTGSYNEQFF
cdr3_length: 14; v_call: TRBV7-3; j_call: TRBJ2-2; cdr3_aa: CASKTSGYTGELFF
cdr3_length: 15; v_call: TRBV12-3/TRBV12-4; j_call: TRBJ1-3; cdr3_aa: CASSPRGSSGNTIYF
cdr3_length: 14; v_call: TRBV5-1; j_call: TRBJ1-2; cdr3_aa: CASGRTATNYGYTF
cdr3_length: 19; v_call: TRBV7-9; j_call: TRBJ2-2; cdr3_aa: CASSLGELAGVVGTGELCF
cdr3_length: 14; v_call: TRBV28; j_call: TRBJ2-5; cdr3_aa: CASSFVAGQETQYF
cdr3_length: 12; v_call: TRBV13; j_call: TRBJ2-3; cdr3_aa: CASSLGQDTQYF
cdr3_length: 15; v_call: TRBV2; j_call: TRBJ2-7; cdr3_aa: CASTTPGTGGREQYF
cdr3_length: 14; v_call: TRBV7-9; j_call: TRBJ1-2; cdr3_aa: CASSPTMTPGNYTF
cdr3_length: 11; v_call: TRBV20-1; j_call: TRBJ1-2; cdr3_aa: CSASRAGGYTF
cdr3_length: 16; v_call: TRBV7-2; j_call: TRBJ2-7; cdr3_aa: CASSLYFDWELYEQYF
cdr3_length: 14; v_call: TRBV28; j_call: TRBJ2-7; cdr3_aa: CASSSGQGRGEQYF
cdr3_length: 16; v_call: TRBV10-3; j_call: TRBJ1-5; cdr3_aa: CAISAGQGARDQPQHF
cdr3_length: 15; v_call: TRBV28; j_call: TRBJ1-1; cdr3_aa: CASSLTALVGAEAFF
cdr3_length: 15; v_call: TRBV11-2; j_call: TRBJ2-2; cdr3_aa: CASSFGTGHPGELFF
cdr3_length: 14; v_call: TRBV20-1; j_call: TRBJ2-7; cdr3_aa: CSASPLAGAREQYF
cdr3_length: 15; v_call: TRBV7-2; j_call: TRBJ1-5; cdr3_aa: CASSLAGQVNQPQHF
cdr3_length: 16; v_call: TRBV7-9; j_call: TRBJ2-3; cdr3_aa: CASSLGDGVLTDTQYF
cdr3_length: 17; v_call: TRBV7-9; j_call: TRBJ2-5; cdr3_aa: CASREGGGQSDQETQYF
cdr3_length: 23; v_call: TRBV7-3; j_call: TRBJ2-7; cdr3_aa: CASSPGPLDLRLAGFGGGYEQYF
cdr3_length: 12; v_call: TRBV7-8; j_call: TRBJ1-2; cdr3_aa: CASSSGHYGYTF
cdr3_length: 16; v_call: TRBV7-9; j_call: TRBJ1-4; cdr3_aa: CASSSDRGPLDEKLFF
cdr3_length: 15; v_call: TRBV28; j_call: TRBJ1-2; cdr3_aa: CASSSNTGGGYGYTF
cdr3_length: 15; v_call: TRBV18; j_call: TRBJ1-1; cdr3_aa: CASSPLARLNTEAFF
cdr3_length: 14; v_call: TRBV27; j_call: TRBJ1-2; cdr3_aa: CASSRSGTGGGYTF
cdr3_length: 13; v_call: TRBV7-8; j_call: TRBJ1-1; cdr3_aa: CASSLEGAAEAFF
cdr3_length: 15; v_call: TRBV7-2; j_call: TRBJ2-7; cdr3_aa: CASSLGAVPSYEQYF
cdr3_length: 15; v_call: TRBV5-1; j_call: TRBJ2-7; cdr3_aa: CASRALTEKFYEQYF
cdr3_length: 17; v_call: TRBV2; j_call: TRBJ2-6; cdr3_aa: CASRIRDRGAGANVLTF
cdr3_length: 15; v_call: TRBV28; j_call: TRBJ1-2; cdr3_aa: CASSQDQTGRHGYTF
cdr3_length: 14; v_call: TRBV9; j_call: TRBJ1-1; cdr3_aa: CASSVSQTNTEAFF
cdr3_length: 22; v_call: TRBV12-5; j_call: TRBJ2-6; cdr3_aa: CASGLVEDITGRLRPGANVLTF
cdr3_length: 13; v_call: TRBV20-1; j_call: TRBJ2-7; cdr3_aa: CSANSGRAHEQYF
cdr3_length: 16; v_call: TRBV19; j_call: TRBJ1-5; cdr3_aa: CASSIWLGYDNQPQHF
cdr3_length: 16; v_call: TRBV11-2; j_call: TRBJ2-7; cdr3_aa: CASSLVSGQGPYEQYF
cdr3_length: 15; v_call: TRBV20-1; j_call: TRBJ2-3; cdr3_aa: CSANGEELGGSTQYF
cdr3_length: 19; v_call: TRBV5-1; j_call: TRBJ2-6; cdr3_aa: CASSTGLAGAYSGANVLTF